This T cell receptor (beta chain) stems from a study of shared clonotypes between healthy human individuals. Per the germline V gene, CDR1 is SGHTA and CDR2 is FQGNSA. The CDR3 has 15 amino acids. Trimming took 5 bases from V and 8 from J; bases not matched to a gene: 8. The authors loaded 200 ng DNA, 27,000 or so T cell genomes, into sorted-subset replicate PCRs. The authors' processing: Owing to the provision of junction-only sequences devoid of quality scores by immunoSEQ, filtering differed. TCRdb's copy holds only in-frame clones and misses some; the assay was immunoSEQ multiplex PCR. Clonal size and the V and J genes are those of that table, whereas D and trimming came from the DNA. Of around 1.1 million clones in the sample, about 84% were seen once.

The receptor was isolated from a man between 18 and 35 years old in good health. Some clones in this sample may be carry-over from other donors' samples. Sequencing input: memory CD4+ T cells from PBMCs. Subset meaning: CD45RA-negative fraction. This chain connects TRBV7-2 to TRBJ2-1; 11 bases line up with TRBD2. The DNA of the CDR3 is TGTGCCAGCAGCCGACTAGCGGGATTTAGGGATGAGCAGTTCTTC. This codes for CASSRLAGFRDEQFF. The full variable domain, in which reference TRBV7-2 and TRBJ2-1 provide the parts outside the CDR3, is GAGVSQSPSNKVTEKGKDVELRCDPISGHTALYWYRQSLGQGLEFLIYFQGNSAPDKSGLPSDRFSAERTGGSVSTLTIQRTQQEDSAVYLCASSRLAGFRDEQFFGPGTRLTVL.